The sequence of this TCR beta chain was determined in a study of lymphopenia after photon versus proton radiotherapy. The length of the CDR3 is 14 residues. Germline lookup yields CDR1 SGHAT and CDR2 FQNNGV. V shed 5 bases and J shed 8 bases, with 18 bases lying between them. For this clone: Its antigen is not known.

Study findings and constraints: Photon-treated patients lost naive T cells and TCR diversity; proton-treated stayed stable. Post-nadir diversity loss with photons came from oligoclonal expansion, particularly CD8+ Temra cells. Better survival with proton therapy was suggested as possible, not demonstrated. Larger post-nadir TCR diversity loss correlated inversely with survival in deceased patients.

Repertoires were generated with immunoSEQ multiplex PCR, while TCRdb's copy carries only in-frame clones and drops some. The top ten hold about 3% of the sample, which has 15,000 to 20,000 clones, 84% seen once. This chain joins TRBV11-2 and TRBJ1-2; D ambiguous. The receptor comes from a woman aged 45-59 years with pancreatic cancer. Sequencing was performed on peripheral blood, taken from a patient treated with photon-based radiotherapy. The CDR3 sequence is CASSRTTQVGGYTF. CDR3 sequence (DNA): TGTGCCAGCAGCCGTACGACCCAGGTGGGGGGCTACACCTTC.